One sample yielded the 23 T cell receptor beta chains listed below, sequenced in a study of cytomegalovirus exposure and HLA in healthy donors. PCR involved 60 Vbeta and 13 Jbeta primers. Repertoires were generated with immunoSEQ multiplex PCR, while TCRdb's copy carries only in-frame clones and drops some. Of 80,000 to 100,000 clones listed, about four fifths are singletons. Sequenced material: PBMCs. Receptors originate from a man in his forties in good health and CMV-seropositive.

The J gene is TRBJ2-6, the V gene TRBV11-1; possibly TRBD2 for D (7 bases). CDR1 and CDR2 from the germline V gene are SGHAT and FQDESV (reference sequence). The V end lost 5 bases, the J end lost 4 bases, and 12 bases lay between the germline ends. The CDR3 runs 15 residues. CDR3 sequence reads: CASSRGGAGANVLTF. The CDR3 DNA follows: TGTGCCAGCAGCCGAGGGGGGGCCGGGGCCAACGTCCTGACTTTC.

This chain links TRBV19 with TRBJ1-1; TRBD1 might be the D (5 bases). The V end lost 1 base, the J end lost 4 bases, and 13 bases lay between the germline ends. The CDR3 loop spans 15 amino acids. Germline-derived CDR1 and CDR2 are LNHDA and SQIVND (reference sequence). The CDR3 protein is CASSIGQGVGTEAFF. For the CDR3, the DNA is TGTGCCAGTAGTATAGGGCAGGGCGTTGGCACTGAAGCTTTCTTT.

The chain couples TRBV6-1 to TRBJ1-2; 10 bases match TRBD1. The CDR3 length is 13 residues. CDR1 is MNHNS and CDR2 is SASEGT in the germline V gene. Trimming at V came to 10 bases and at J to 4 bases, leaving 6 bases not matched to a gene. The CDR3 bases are TGTGCCATCTCTGGACAGGGGGGCTATGGCTACACCTTC. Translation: CAISGQGGYGYTF.

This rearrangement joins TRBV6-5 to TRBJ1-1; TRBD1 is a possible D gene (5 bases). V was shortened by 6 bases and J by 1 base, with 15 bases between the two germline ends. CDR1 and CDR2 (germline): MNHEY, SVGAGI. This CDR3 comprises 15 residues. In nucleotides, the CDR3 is TGTGCCAGCAGGCCGTGGGAAGGACAGAACACTGAAGCTTTCTTT. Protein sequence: CASRPWEGQNTEAFF.

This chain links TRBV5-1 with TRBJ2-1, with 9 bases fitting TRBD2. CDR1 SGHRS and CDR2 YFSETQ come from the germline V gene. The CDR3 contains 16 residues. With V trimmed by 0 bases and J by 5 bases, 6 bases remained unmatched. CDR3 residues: CASSLEAGGANNEQFF. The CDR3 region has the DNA TGCGCCAGCAGCTTGGAGGCGGGAGGGGCGAACAATGAGCAGTTCTTC.

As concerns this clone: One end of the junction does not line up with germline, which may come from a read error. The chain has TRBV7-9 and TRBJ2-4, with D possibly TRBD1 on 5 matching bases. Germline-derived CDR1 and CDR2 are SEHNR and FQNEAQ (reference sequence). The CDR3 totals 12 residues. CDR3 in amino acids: CASSSTENSQYF. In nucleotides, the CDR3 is TGTGCCAGCAGCTCGACAGAAAACAGTCAGTACTTC.

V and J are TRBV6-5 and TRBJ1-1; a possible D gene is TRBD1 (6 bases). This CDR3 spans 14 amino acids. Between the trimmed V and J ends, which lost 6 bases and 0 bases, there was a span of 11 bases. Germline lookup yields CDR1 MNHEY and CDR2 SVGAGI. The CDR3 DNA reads TGTGCCAGCAGGATTGGACAGCTGAACACTGAAGCTTTCTTT. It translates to CASRIGQLNTEAFF.

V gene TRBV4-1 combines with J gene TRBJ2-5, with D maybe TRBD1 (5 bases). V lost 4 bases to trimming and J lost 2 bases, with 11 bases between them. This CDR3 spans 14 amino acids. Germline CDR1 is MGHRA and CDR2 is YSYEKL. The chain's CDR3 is CASSRLGVQETQYF. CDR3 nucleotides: TGCGCCAGCAGCCGCCTAGGGGTACAAGAGACCCAGTACTTC.

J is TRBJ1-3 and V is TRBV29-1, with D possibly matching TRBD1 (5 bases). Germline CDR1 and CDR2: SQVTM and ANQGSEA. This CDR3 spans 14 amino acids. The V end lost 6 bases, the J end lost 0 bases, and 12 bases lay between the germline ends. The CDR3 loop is CSVGGSFSGNTIYF. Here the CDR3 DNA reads TGCAGCGTGGGGGGGTCCTTCTCTGGAAACACCATATATTTT.

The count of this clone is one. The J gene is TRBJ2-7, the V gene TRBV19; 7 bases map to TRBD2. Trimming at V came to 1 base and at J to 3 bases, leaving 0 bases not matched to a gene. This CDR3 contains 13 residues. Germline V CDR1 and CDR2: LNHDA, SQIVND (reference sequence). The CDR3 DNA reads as TGTGCCAGTAGTATAGGGGAGGGCTACGAGCAGTACTTC. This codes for CASSIGEGYEQYF.

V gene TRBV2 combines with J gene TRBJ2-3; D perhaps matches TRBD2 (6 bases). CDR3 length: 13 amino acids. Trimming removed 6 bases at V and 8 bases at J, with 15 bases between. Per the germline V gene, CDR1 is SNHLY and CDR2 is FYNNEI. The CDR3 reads CASRGTFRITQYF. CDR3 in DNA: TGTGCCAGCAGGGGGACTTTCCGAATTACGCAGTATTTT.

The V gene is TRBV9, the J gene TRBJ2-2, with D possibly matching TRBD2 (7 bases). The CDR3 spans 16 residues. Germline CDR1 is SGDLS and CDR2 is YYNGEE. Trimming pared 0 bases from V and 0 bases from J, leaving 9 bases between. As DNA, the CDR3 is TGTGCCAGCAGCGTAGGGCGGGGGCCGAACACCGGGGAGCTGTTTTTT. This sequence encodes CASSVGRGPNTGELFF.

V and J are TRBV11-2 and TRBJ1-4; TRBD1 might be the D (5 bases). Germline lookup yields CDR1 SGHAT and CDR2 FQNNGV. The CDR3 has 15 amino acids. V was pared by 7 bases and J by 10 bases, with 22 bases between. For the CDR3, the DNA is TGTGCCAGCACCCGAACGCTAGGGCGGGGGATAAAACTGTTTTTT. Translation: CASTRTLGRGIKLFF.

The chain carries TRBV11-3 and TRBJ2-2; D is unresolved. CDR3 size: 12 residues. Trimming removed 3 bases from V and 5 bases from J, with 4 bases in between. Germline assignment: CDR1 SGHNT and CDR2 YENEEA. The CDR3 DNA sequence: TGTGCCAGCAGCTTGAGGACCGGGGAGCTGTTTTTT. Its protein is CASSLRTGELFF.

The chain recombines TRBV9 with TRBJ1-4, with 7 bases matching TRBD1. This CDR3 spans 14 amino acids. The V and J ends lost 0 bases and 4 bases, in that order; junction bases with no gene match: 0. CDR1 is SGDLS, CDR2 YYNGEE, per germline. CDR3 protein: CASSVAGGNEKLFF. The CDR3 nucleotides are TGTGCCAGCAGCGTAGCAGGGGGTAATGAAAAACTGTTTTTT.

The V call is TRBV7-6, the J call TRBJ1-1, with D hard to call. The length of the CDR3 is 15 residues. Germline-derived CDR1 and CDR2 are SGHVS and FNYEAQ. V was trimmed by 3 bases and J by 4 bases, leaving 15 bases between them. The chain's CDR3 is CASSFRIGGVTEAFF. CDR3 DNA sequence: TGTGCCAGCAGCTTCCGAATTGGCGGCGTCACTGAAGCTTTCTTT.

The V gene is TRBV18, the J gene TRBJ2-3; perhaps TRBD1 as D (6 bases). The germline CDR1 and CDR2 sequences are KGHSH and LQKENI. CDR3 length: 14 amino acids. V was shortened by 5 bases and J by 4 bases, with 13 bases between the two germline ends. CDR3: CASSSNRASDTQYF. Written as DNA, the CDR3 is TGTGCCAGCTCATCGAACAGGGCATCAGATACGCAGTATTTT.

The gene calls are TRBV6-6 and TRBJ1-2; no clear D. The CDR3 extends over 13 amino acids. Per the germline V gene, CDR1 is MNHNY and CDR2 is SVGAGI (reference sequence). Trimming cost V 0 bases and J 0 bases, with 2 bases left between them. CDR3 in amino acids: CASSYSTNYGYTF. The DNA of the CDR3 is TGTGCCAGCAGTTACTCTACTAACTATGGCTACACCTTC.

As DNA, the CDR3 is TGTGCCTGGACCCCCTGGGGGGGCATGAACACTGAAGCTTTCTTT. It translates to CAWTPWGGMNTEAFF. The chain combines TRBV30 with TRBJ1-1; perhaps TRBD1 as D (6 bases). Germline assignment: CDR1 GTSNPN and CDR2 SVGIG (reference sequence). The CDR3 has 15 amino acids. V dropped 4 bases and J dropped 0 bases, with 15 bases sitting between them.

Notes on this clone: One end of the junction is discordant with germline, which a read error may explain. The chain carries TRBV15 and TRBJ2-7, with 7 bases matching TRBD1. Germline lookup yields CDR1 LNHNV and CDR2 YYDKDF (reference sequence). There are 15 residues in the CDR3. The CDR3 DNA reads TGTGCCGCCAGACCCCCGGGACAGAGCTCCTACGAGCAGTACTTC. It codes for CAARPPGQSSYEQYF.

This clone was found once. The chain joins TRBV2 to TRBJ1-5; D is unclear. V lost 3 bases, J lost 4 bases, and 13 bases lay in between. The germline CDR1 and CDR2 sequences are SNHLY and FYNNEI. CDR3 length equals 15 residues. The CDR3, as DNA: TGTGCCAGCAGTGACGCCAAGAGCCGAAATCAGCCCCAGCATTTT. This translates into CASSDAKSRNQPQHF.

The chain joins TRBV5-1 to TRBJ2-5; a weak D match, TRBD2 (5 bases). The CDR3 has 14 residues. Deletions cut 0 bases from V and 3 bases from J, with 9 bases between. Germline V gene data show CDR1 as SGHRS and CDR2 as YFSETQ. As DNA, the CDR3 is TGCGCCAGCAGCTTGGGAGGGTCCGAAGAGACCCAGTACTTC. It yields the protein CASSLGGSEETQYF.

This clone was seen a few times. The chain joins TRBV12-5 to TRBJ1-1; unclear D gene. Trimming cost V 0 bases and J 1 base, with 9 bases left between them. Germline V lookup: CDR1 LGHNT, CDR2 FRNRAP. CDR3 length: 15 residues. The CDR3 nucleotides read TGTGCTAGTGGTTTGGTCTCCAGTGGGAACACTGAAGCTTTCTTT. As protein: CASGLVSSGNTEAFF.